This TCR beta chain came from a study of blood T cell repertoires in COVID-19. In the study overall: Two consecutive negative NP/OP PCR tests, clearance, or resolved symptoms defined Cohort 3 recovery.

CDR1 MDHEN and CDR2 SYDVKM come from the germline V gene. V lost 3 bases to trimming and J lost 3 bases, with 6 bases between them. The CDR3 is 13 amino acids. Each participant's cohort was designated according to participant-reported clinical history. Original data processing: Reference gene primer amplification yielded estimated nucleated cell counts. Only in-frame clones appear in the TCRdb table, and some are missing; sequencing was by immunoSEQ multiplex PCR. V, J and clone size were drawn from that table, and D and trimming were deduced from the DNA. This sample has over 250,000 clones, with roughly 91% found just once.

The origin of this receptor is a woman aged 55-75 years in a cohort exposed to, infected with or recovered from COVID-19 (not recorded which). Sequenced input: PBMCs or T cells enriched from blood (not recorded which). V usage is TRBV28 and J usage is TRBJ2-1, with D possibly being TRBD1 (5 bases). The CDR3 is CASSFDSYNEQFF. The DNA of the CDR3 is TGTGCCAGCAGTTTTGACAGCTACAATGAGCAGTTCTTC.